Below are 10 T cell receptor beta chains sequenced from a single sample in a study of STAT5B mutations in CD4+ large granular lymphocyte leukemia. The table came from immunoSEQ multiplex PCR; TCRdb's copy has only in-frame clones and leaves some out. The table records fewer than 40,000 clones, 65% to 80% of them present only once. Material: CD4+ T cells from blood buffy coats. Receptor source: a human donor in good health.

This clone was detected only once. Written as DNA, the CDR3 is TGTGCCAGCAGTGTAGGGCTGGAGACCCAGTACTTC. Its translation: CASSVGLETQYF. The chain recombines TRBV6-1 with TRBJ2-5; D gene unclear. Germline-derived CDR1 and CDR2 are MNHNS and SASEGT. This CDR3 has 12 residues. V dropped 4 bases and J dropped 5 bases, with 8 bases sitting between them.

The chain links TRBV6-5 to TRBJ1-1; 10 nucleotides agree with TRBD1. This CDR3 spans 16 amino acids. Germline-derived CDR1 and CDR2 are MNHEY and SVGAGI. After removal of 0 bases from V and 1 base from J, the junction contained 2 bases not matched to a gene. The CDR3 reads CASSYSGTGANTEAFF. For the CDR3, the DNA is TGTGCCAGCAGTTACTCTGGGACAGGGGCGAACACTGAAGCTTTCTTT.

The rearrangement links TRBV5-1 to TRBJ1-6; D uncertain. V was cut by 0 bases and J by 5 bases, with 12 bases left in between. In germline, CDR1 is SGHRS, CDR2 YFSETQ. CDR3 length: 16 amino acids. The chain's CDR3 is CASSLGVIRDNSPLHF. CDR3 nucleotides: TGCGCCAGCAGCTTGGGTGTAATCAGAGATAATTCACCCCTCCACTTT.

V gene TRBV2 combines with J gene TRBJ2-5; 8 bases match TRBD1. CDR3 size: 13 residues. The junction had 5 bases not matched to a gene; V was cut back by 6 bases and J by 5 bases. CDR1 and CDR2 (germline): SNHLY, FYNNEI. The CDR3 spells CASRGRTGETQYF. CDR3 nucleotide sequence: TGTGCCAGCAGGGGACGGACAGGGGAGACCCAGTACTTC.

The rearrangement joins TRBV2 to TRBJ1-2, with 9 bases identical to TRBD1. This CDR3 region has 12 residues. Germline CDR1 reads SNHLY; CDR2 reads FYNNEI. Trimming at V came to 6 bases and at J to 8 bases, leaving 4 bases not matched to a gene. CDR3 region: CASRRTGDGYTF. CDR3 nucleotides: TGTGCCAGCAGGCGGACAGGGGACGGCTACACCTTC.

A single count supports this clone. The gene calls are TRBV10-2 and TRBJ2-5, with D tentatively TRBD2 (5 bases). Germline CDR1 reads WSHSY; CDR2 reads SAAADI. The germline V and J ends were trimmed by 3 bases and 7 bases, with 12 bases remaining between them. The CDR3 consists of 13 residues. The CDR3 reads CASSDNPAGTQYF. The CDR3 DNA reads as TGCGCCAGCAGTGACAATCCCGCGGGGACCCAGTACTTC.

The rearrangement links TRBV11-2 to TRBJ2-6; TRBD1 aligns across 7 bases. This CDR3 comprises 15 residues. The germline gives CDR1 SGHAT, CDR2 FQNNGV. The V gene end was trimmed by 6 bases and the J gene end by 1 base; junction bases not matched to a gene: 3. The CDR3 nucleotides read TGTGCCAGCAGGACAGGGATTTCTGGGGCCAACGTCCTGACTTTC. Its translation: CASRTGISGANVLTF.

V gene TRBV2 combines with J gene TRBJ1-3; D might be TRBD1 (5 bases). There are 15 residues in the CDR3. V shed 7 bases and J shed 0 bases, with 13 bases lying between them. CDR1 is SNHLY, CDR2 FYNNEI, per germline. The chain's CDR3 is CASTPLTGSGNTIYF. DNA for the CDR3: TGTGCCAGCACCCCACTTACAGGCTCTGGAAACACCATATATTTT.

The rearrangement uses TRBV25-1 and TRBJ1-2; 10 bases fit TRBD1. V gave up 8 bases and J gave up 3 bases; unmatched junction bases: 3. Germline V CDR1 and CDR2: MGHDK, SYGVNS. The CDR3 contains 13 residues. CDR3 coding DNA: TGTGCCAGCCGGACAGGGGGGGACTATGGCTACACCTTC. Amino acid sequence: CASRTGGDYGYTF.

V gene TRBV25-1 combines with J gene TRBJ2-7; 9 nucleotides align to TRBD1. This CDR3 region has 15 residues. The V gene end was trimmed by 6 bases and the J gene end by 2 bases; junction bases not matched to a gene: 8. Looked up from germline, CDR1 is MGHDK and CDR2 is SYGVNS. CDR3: CASSLQGARAYEQYF. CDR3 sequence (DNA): TGTGCCAGCAGCTTACAGGGGGCCCGCGCCTACGAGCAGTACTTC.